This TCR beta chain emerged from a study of response to subunit inactivated influenza vaccine. Study-wide points: It was the authors' suggestion that each seasonal influenza vaccination recruits few new T cells.

This CDR3 has 15 residues. V gave up 5 bases and J gave up 6 bases; unmatched junction bases: 11. CDR1 MDHEN and CDR2 SYDVKM come from the germline V gene. Using its own MiXCR run on the RT-PCR reads, TCRdb lists one record per CDR3 protein. Of about 650,000 distinct CDR3 sequences in the sample, 15% to 17% were seen once. At least ten counts were recorded for this clonotype. The antigen remains unidentified. V is TRBV28 and J is TRBJ2-3; TRBD1 matches at 7 bases. The receptor was derived from a man over 45 who received an inactivated influenza vaccine. This specimen was PBMCs from blood, taken 12 days after vaccination. CDR3 DNA: TGTGCCAGCAGTCCCAGGGGGATAGCAACGGATACGCAGTATTTT. This gives the protein CASSPRGIATDTQYF.